This is a list of T cell receptor beta chains from one sample in a study of human T cells and chemical hapten exposure. TCRdb recomputed calls from the RACE reads with MiXCR, one row per CDR3 protein. Found here are 280,000 or so distinct CDR3 sequences, approximately 8% of them singletons; the top ten hold more than 0.95%. This material consisted of whole blood, taken in connection with sensitization to the hapten diphenylcyclopropenone (DPC). The receptor source for this set is a man younger than 30 with alopecia areata. Some clones in this sample may be carry-over from other donors' samples. CDR3s include the opening cysteine and the closing phenylalanine or tryptophan. D genes are given only for firm matches. Clone size is not always given. Where it is, it says once, few, many or a class for expanded clones.

D	V	size	J	CDR3	DNA
TRBD1	TRBV7-3	many	TRBJ1-6	CASSLGQGHSPLHF	TGTGCCAGCAGCTTAGGACAGGGTCATTCACCCCTCCACTTT
TRBD1	TRBV10-3	few	TRBJ2-1	CAISESINVRGWNEQFF	TGTGCCATCAGTGAGTCTATAAATGTCAGGGGGTGGAATGAGCAGTTCTTC
NA	TRBV12-3/TRBV12-4	few	TRBJ2-5	CASSSREPGEEGTQYF	TGTGCCAGCAGTTCCCGCGAGCCGGGCGAAGAAGGGACCCAGTACTTC
TRBD2	TRBV6-4	few	TRBJ2-2	CASKTSASGELFF	TGTGCCAGCAAGACTAGCGCCAGCGGGGAGCTGTTTTTT
NA	TRBV5-1	NA	TRBJ1-1	CASSPTPGMNTEAFF	TGCGCCAGCAGTCCGACTCCAGGCATGAACACTGAAGCTTTCTTT
NA	TRBV4-2	NA	TRBJ1-5	CASSPGKGGQPQHF	TGTGCCAGCAGCCCCGGCAAGGGGGGTCAGCCCCAGCATTTT
NA	TRBV5-1	many	TRBJ1-1	CASNPVDGGNTEAFF	TGCGCCAGCAACCCTGTCGATGGAGGGAACACTGAAGCTTTCTTT
TRBD1	TRBV12-3/TRBV12-4	NA	TRBJ1-4	CVSRGTGDGEKLFF	TGTGTCAGCAGGGGGACAGGGGATGGTGAAAAACTGTTTTTT
NA	TRBV19	few	TRBJ1-5	CASSWLSLQPQHF	TGTGCCAGTAGTTGGTTGAGTCTACAGCCCCAGCATTTT
TRBD1	TRBV27	few	TRBJ2-5	CASSRTGFDGTQYF	TGTGCCAGCAGCAGGACAGGGTTTGATGGGACCCAGTACTTC
NA	TRBV19	many	TRBJ1-5	CASSIARAGNQPQHF	TGTGCCAGTAGTATAGCCAGGGCGGGCAATCAGCCCCAGCATTTT
NA	TRBV10-3	few	TRBJ2-1	CAISEWSGRLAVYNEQFF	TGTGCCATCAGTGAGTGGTCTGGGAGGTTAGCGGTTTACAATGAGCAGTTCTTC